A selection of T cell receptor beta chains follows, all from one sample in a study of breast tumors, draining lymph nodes, adjacent tissues. MiXCR, run by TCRdb on the multiplex PCR reads, gives a single entry per CDR3 protein. Of about 200,000 distinct CDR3 sequences in the sample, less than 35% were seen once. The specimen was axillary lymph node tissue. These receptors all come from a female donor with breast cancer. Some clones in this sample may be carry-over from other donors' samples. CDR3s include the opening cysteine and the closing phenylalanine or tryptophan. A D gene is named only where the DNA matches it firmly. Clone size is given for some rows only: seen once, a few or many times, or a class if the clone is expanded.

CDR3: CASSLVGAKTQYF; DNA: TGTGCCAGCAGCTTGGTAGGCGCTAAGACCCAGTACTTC; V: TRBV5-6; D: -; J: TRBJ2-5; size: -
CDR3: CASSPSGNQPQHF; DNA: TGTGCCAGCAGTCCTTCAGGGAATCAGCCCCAGCATTTT; V: TRBV6-4; D: -; J: TRBJ1-5; size: -
CDR3: CASSKLGARGGEQFF; DNA: TGTGCCAGCAGCAAGTTGGGGGCCAGGGGAGGTGAGCAGTTCTTC; V: TRBV7-2; D: -; J: TRBJ2-1; size: many
CDR3: CASRPGQGGGDTQYF; DNA: TGTGCCAGTAGGCCTGGACAGGGCGGGGGAGATACGCAGTATTTT; V: TRBV19; D: -; J: TRBJ2-3; size: many
CDR3: CATSDRGGGYNEQFF; DNA: TGTGCCACCAGTGATCGGGGGGGGGGTTACAATGAGCAGTTCTTC; V: TRBV24-1; D: TRBD2; J: TRBJ2-1; size: many
CDR3: CASRDRVNTEAFF; DNA: TGTGCCAGCCGGGACAGGGTGAACACTGAAGCTTTCTTT; V: TRBV10-3; D: TRBD1; J: TRBJ1-1; size: few
CDR3: CASSQGARGNTIYF; DNA: TGTGCCAGCAGCCAGGGGGCGCGAGGAAACACCATATATTTT; V: TRBV7-3; D: TRBD1; J: TRBJ1-3; size: -
CDR3: CASSLALMAHQYF; DNA: TGTGCCAGCAGTTTAGCGCTAATGGCTCATCAGTACTTC; V: TRBV12-3/TRBV12-4; D: -; J: TRBJ2-7; size: many
CDR3: CSATHSGGAGEQYF; DNA: TGCAGTGCTACTCACTCAGGGGGAGCGGGGGAGCAGTACTTC; V: TRBV20-1; D: -; J: TRBJ2-7; size: many
CDR3: CASSLGRRLPYNEQFF; DNA: TGTGCCAGCAGTTTGGGACGGAGACTCCCTTACAATGAGCAGTTCTTC; V: TRBV6-5; D: -; J: TRBJ2-1; size: -
CDR3: CASSLVRNTGELFF; DNA: TGTGCCAGCAGTTTAGTGAGGAACACCGGGGAGCTGTTTTTT; V: TRBV6-5; D: -; J: TRBJ2-2; size: many
CDR3: CASSAKIIRKDKETQYF; DNA: TGTGCCAGCAGTGCCAAAATTATTCGGAAAGACAAAGAGACCCAGTACTTC; V: TRBV25-1; D: -; J: TRBJ2-5; size: many
CDR3: CATTGTSGGSNEQFF; DNA: TGTGCCACCACCGGGACTAGCGGGGGAAGCAATGAGCAGTTCTTC; V: TRBV10-3; D: TRBD2; J: TRBJ2-1; size: -
CDR3: CASYRGLDTQYF; DNA: TGTGCCAGCTACAGGGGATTAGATACGCAGTATTTT; V: TRBV19; D: TRBD1; J: TRBJ2-3; size: -
CDR3: CSANRDSQETQYF; DNA: TGCAGTGCGAACCGGGACAGCCAAGAGACCCAGTACTTC; V: TRBV20-1; D: TRBD1; J: TRBJ2-5; size: many
CDR3: CSALGVVEGKLFF; DNA: TGCAGTGCCCTGGGGGTGGTTGAGGGAAAACTGTTTTTT; V: TRBV20-1; D: -; J: TRBJ1-4; size: many
CDR3: CASKAGTGYSPLHF; DNA: TGTGCCAGCAAGGCCGGGACAGGGTATTCACCCCTCCACTTT; V: TRBV2; D: TRBD1; J: TRBJ1-6; size: -
CDR3: CASSFYICSARASDGSYEQYF; DNA: -; V: TRBV11-2; D: -; J: TRBJ2-7; size: -
CDR3: CDSSFYICSAKQGSSYNSPLHF; DNA: -; V: TRBV5-1; D: -; J: TRBJ1-6; size: -
CDR3: CASSFTGTRAYEQYF; DNA: TGTGCCAGCAGTTTTACCGGGACTAGGGCTTACGAGCAGTACTTC; V: TRBV28; D: TRBD2; J: TRBJ2-7; size: once